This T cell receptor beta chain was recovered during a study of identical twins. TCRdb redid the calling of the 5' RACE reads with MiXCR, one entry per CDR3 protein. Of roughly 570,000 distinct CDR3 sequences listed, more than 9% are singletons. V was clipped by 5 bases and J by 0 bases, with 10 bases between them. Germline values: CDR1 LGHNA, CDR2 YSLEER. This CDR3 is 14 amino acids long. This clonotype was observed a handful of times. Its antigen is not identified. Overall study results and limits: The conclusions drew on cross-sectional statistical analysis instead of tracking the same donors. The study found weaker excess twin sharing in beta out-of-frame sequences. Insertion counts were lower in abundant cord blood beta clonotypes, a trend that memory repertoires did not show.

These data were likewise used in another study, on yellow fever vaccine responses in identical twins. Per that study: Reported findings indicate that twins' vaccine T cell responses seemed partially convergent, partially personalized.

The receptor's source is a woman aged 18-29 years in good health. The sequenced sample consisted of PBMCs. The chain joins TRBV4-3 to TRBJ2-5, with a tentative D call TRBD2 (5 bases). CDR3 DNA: TGCGCCAGCAGCGGTCTGAGGGACCAAGAGACCCAGTACTTC. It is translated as CASSGLRDQETQYF.